This entry lists 9 T cell receptor beta chains sequenced from one sample in a study of OX40 agonist ivuxolimab in advanced cancers. Clones were read by immunoSEQ multiplex PCR, and TCRdb kept only the in-frame ones, dropping some. The sample holds 60,000 to 90,000 clones, roughly 80% seen once. Specimen: CD4+ or CD8+ T cells sorted from blood, collected in a trial of the OX40 agonist ivuxolimab. These receptors originate from an adult with an advanced solid tumor such as melanoma, head and neck, liver or kidney cancer.

This clone was counted a few times. The V and J genes are TRBV4-2 and TRBJ1-2, with 7 bases identical to TRBD1. The CDR3 consists of 15 residues. V was pared by 0 bases and J by 4 bases, with 5 bases of the junction left unmatched. Germline assignment: CDR1 LGHNA and CDR2 YNFKEQ. The DNA for the CDR3 is TGTGCCAGCAGCCAAGACGACAGGGTGGGCTATGGCTACACCTTC. It specifies CASSQDDRVGYGYTF.

The chain links TRBV2 to TRBJ1-4, with 7 bases lining up with TRBD1. Germline trimming cut 7 bases from V and 5 bases from J; bases unmatched to any gene: 10. The CDR3 is 15 amino acids. Germline CDR1 SNHLY, CDR2 FYNNEI. CDR3 region: CASTRGGRVNEKLFF. CDR3 bases: TGTGCCAGCACCAGGGGGGGCAGGGTCAATGAAAAACTGTTTTTT.

This chain joins TRBV15 and TRBJ1-3; no clear D. V dropped 8 bases and J dropped 0 bases, with 11 bases sitting between them. Germline values: CDR1 LNHNV, CDR2 YYDKDF (reference sequence). The CDR3 runs to 14 residues. The CDR3 loop is CATSPRASGNTIYF. The DNA of the CDR3 is TGTGCCACCTCCCCGAGGGCCTCTGGAAACACCATATATTTT.

The chain employs TRBV2 and TRBJ2-7; tentatively, D is TRBD2 (5 bases). The germline V and J ends were trimmed by 6 bases and 1 base, with 7 bases remaining between them. There are 12 residues in the CDR3. CDR1 is SNHLY and CDR2 is FYNNEI in the germline V gene. The CDR3 DNA sequence: TGTGCCAGCAGCCTAGCTTCCTACGAGCAGTACTTC. Its translation is CASSLASYEQYF.

This chain connects TRBV7-3 to TRBJ1-2; 7 bases are shared with TRBD1. From germline, CDR1 is SGHTA and CDR2 FQGTGA. The CDR3 loop spans 14 amino acids. The V segment lost 2 bases and the J segment 2 bases; nucleotides outside the gene matches: 2. For the CDR3, the DNA is TGTGCCAGCAGCTTAGTCAGGGGGAACTATGGCTACACCTTC. Its translation is CASSLVRGNYGYTF.

In nucleotides, the CDR3 is TGTGCCAGCAACCCGGAGGGCAGGCGGGAGTACGAGCAGTACTTC. This gives the protein CASNPEGRREYEQYF. This rearrangement joins TRBV9 to TRBJ2-7; the match to TRBD2 covers 7 bases. The CDR3 is made up of 15 amino acids. Germline CDR1 and CDR2: SGDLS and YYNGEE. The V segment lost 6 bases and the J segment 4 bases; nucleotides outside the gene matches: 13.

The rearrangement joins TRBV9 to TRBJ1-2; D is unresolved. Between the trimmed V and J ends, which lost 4 bases and 4 bases, there was a span of 11 bases. The CDR3 extends over 13 amino acids. Germline V gene sequence: CDR1 SGDLS, CDR2 YYNGEE. In DNA form, the CDR3 reads TGTGCCAGCAGCCGCCAGGAAGGCTATGGCTACACCTTC. This encodes CASSRQEGYGYTF.

The chain employs TRBV6-1 and TRBJ1-3, with D possibly matching TRBD1 (5 bases). CDR1 MNHNS and CDR2 SASEGT come from the germline V gene. The CDR3 has 15 residues. V dropped 3 bases and J dropped 0 bases, with 9 bases sitting between them. CDR3 in DNA: TGTGCCAGCAGTGACAAGAGGGGCTCTGGAAACACCATATATTTT. Residues: CASSDKRGSGNTIYF.

This chain links TRBV5-8 with TRBJ1-1; 7 nucleotides line up with TRBD1. The CDR3 runs 12 residues. Germline lookup yields CDR1 SGHTS and CDR2 YDEGEE. V dropped 3 bases and J dropped 4; count of bases not matched to a gene: 0. CDR3 nucleotides: TGTGCCAGCAGCTACAGGGGCACTGAAGCTTTCTTT. It is translated as CASSYRGTEAFF.